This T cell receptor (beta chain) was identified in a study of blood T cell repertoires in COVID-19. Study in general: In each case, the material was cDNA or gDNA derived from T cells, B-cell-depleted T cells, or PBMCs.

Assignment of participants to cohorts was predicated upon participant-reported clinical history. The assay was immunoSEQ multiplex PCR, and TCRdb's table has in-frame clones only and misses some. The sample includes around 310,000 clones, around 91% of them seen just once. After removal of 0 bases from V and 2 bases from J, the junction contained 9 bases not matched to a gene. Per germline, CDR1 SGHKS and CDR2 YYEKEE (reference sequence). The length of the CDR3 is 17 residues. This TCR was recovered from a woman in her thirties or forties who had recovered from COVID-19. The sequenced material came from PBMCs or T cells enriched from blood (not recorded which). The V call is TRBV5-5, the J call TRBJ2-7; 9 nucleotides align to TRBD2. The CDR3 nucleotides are TGTGCCAGCAGCTTGGTATTGGGGCTAGCGGGAACCTACGAGCAGTACTTC. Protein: CASSLVLGLAGTYEQYF. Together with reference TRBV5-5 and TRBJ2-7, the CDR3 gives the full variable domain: DAGVTQSPTHLIKTRGQQVTLRCSPISGHKSVSWYQQVLGQGPQFIFQYYEKEERGRGNFPDRFSARQFPNYSSELNVNALLLGDSALYLCASSLVLGLAGTYEQYFGPGTRLTVT.